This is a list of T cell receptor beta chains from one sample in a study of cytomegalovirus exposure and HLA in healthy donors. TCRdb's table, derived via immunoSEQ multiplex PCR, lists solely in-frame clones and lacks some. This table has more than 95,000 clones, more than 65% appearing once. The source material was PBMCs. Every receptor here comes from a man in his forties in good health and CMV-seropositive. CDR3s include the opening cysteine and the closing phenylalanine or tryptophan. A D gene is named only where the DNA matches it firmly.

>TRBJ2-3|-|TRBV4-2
CASSQDAARGSDTQYF
TGTGCCAGCAGCCAAGATGCGGCTAGGGGTTCAGATACGCAGTATTTT
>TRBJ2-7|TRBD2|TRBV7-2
CASSARTSGGFSYEQYF
TGTGCCAGCAGCGCCCGGACTAGCGGGGGTTTTTCCTACGAGCAGTACTTC
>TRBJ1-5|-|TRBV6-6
CASSYSRGGQPQHF
TGTGCCAGCAGTTACTCTCGGGGGGGTCAGCCCCAGCATTTT
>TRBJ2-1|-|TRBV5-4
CASSLYGVGSYNEQFF
TGTGCCAGCAGCTTGTACGGAGTTGGCTCCTACAATGAGCAGTTCTTC
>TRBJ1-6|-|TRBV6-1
CASSVLQGSYNSPLHF
TGTGCCAGCAGTGTGTTACAGGGATCCTATAATTCACCCCTCCACTTT
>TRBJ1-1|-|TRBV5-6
CASTREGGPDF
TGTGCCAGCACCCGCGAGGGGGGGCCCGACTTT
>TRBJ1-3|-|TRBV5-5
CASRPTPTPSGNTIYF
TGTGCCAGCAGGCCGACTCCGACCCCCTCTGGAAACACCATATATTTT
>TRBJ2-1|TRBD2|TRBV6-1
CASSVIVAGSFYNEQFF
TGTGCCAGCAGTGTTATAGTAGCGGGGTCCTTCTACAATGAGCAGTTCTTC
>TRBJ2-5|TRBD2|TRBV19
CASKLAGGETQYF
TGTGCCAGCAAACTAGCGGGGGGAGAGACCCAGTACTTC
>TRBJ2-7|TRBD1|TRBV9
CASSAAPGQDREQYF
TGTGCCAGCAGCGCCGCCCCGGGACAGGACCGGGAGCAGTACTTC
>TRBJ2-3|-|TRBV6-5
CASSYFPRRGTDTQYF
TGTGCCAGCAGTTACTTCCCCAGGAGGGGCACAGATACGCAGTATTTT